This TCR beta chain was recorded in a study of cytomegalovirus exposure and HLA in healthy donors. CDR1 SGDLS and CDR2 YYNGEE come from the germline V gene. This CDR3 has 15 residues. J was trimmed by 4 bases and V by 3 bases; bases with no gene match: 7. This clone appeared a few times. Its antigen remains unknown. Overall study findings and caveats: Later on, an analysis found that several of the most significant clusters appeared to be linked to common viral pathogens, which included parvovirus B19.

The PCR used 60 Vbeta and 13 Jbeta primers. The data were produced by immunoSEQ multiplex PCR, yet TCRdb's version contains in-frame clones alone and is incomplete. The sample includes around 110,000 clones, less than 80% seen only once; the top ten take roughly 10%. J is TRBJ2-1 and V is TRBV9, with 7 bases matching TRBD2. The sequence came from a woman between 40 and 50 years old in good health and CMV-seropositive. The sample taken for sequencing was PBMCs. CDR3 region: CASSGAGSLYNEQFF. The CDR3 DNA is TGTGCCAGCAGCGGAGCGGGATCTTTATACAATGAGCAGTTCTTC.